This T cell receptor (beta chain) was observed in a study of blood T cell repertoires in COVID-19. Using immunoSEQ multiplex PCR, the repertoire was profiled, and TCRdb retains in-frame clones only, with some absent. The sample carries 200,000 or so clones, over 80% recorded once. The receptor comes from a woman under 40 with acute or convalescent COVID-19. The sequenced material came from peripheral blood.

CDR3 protein: CASMGAGYGYTF. The DNA for the CDR3 is TGTGCCAGCATGGGTGCGGGCTATGGCTACACCTTC. V and J are TRBV2 and TRBJ1-2; no clear D. In germline, CDR1 is SNHLY, CDR2 FYNNEI. The germline V and J ends were trimmed by 7 bases and 4 bases, with 10 bases remaining between them. The CDR3 totals 12 residues. The complete variable domain, with remaining parts taken from reference TRBV2 and TRBJ1-2, reads EPEVTQTPSHQVTQMGQEVILRCVPISNHLYFYWYRQILGQKVEFLVSFYNNEISEKSEIFDDQFSVERPDGSNFTLKIRSTKLEDSAMYFCASMGAGYGYTFGSGTRLTVV.